This T cell receptor beta chain was retrieved from a study of blood T cell repertoires in COVID-19. Study background: Italy, Spain and the United States were the sources of the convalescent and acute COVID-19 samples. PBMCs, B-cell-depleted T cells, or T cells were the source of the cDNA or gDNA that made up the material.

As to this clone: Other DNA sequences in this sample translate to the same CDR3.

Generated by immunoSEQ multiplex PCR, the TCRdb table keeps only in-frame clones and is missing some. The sample carries about 150,000 clones, 80% to 90% recorded once. Germline V lookup: CDR1 SGHKS, CDR2 YYEKEE (reference sequence). The length of the CDR3 is 17 residues. The V gene end was trimmed by 0 bases and the J gene end by 5 bases; junction bases not matched to a gene: 7. J is TRBJ1-4 and V is TRBV5-5, with TRBD1 matching over 10 bases. The sequenced sample consisted of peripheral blood. The TCR originated in a woman aged 60-75 years with active COVID-19. The CDR3 protein is CASSLGTRTGGNEKLFF. CDR3 DNA: TGTGCCAGCAGCTTGGGGACCCGGACAGGGGGAAATGAAAAACTGTTTTTT.